The T cell receptor (beta chain) described here comes from a study of T cells in Graves' hyperthyroidism and ophthalmopathy. V gave up 3 bases and J gave up 2 bases; unmatched junction bases: 4. Germline lookup yields CDR1 MNHNS and CDR2 SASEGT. The CDR3 spans 16 residues. Amplification of TCR beta CDR3 regions used RNA as the template. The HTBI primer set was used in a first-round RT-PCR of the TCR CDR3. TCRdb passed the multiplex PCR reads through MiXCR, listing each CDR3 protein once. The table lists around 500,000 distinct CDR3 sequences, about 15% of them singletons. The receptor's source is a woman in her forties with Graves' hyperthyroidism. This chain uses TRBV6-1 with TRBJ2-2; 9 bases line up with TRBD1. Sequenced material: blood. The CDR3 reads CASSDWTGDNTGELFF. The CDR3 nucleotides read TGTGCCAGCAGTGATTGGACAGGGGATAACACCGGGGAGCTGTTTTTT.